This TCR beta chain came from a study of PD-1 blockade in classical Hodgkin lymphoma. Sequencing used immunoSEQ multiplex PCR; TCRdb keeps in-frame clones, though not all of them. In the table there are roughly 86,000 clones, approximately 86% of which are singletons. The time point is: cycle 4 day 1 (C4D1), after more than 5 weeks of nivolumab. All trial patients relapsed after autologous stem cell transplantation. Germline V gives CDR1 MDHEN, CDR2 SYDVKM. With 10 bases clipped from V and 6 bases from J, the junction kept 11 bases outside the gene matches. This CDR3 region has 14 residues. The chain has TRBV28 and TRBJ1-5, with 8 nucleotides matching TRBD1. The origin of this receptor is a human donor with classical Hodgkin lymphoma. The sample here was peripheral blood mononuclear cells (PBMCs), taken before the fourth cycle of nivolumab. CDR3 sequence: CATSTDRAGQPQHF. The DNA of the CDR3 is TGTGCCACCTCCACGGACAGGGCGGGTCAGCCCCAGCATTTT.